This TCR beta chain was identified during a study of cytomegalovirus exposure and HLA in healthy donors. Study findings and constraints: Later analysis demonstrated an association between a missense DCLRE1C variant and TCR beta V- and J-gene trimming.

For this clone: The antigen is not known.

With 60 Vbeta and 13 Jbeta primers, the PCR was carried out. Some clones are missing from TCRdb's copy, which holds only in-frame ones; the method was immunoSEQ multiplex PCR. The table has 150,000 to 200,000 clones, approximately 88% seen once. There are 16 residues in the CDR3. Germline loops: CDR1 LNHNV, CDR2 YYDKDF (reference sequence). V trimming: 8 bases; J trimming: 2 bases; junction bases outside the gene matches: 5. The sequenced sample consisted of PBMCs. The rearrangement uses TRBV15 and TRBJ2-6; TRBD1 matches at 11 bases. The sequence came from a boy aged 5-17 years in good health and CMV-seronegative. CDR3: CATASGQGAGANVLTF. CDR3 bases: TGTGCCACCGCGTCGGGACAGGGGGCTGGGGCCAACGTCCTGACTTTC.